This T cell receptor beta chain was observed in a study of T-cell memory formation after mild COVID-19. Comment on this clonotype: Its antigen is undetermined.

Notes on the study in general: Nothing confirmed that second-wave clones peaking on day 37 were specific for SARS-CoV-2. CD4/CD8 balance held among clones contracting day 15 to 85, and later expanders leaned CD4+.

This CDR3 is 12 amino acids long. With 1 base removed from V and 12 bases from J, the gap between germline ends came to 9 bases. Germline V lookup: CDR1 SGHTA, CDR2 FQGNSA. Employing constant-segment primers, 5'RACE generated TCR alpha and TCR beta cDNA libraries bearing sample barcodes and UMIs. TCRdb used MiXCR to reprocess the 5' RACE reads, holding one entry per CDR3 protein. The table includes 250,000 or so distinct CDR3 sequences, approximately 18% detected once. This chain uses TRBV7-2 with TRBJ1-4, with D tentatively TRBD1 (5 bases). The receptor comes from a man aged 18 to 35 who had mild COVID-19 (a few samples of this study predate the infection). Cell type and time point are not known. Sequencing input: PBMCs or a T cell subset sorted from them (not recorded which). This chain's CDR3 is CASSLGGGQLFF. CDR3 bases: TGTGCCAGCAGCTTAGGTGGGGGTCAACTGTTTTTT.